Described below is a single T cell receptor beta chain sequence and its context. Its specificity is not known. This record comes from a study of cytomegalovirus exposure and HLA in healthy donors. Overall study: In an earlier analysis, approximately 120 million unique TCR beta sequences were found from 200 million or so T cells.

Findings and limits, study-wide: Cytomegalovirus-associated TCR beta chains were listed, numbering under 200. Researchers reported in a later analysis that a missense DCLRE1C variant was tied to TCR beta V- and J-gene trimming.

60 Vbeta and 13 Jbeta primers were used in PCR. Only in-frame clones appear in the TCRdb table, and some are missing; sequencing was by immunoSEQ multiplex PCR. The data hold over 100,000 clones, with about four fifths observed a single time. Looked up from germline, CDR1 is SGHRS and CDR2 is YFSETQ. CDR3 length: 15 amino acids. V lost 0 bases and J lost 2; bases outside the gene matches: 5. The TCR comes from a woman under 40 in good health and CMV-seronegative. The rearrangement uses TRBV5-1 and TRBJ2-7; 7 bases match TRBD1. Specimen: PBMCs. The CDR3 DNA sequence: TGCGCCAGCAGCTTGGGGACAGGCCGTACCTACGAGCAGTACTTC. Its translation is CASSLGTGRTYEQYF.